This T cell receptor beta chain was captured by sequencing in a study of blood T cell repertoires in COVID-19. Across the whole study: Material from acute and convalescent COVID-19 was sourced from the United States, Italy and Spain. T cells, B-cell-depleted T cells, or PBMCs provided the cDNA or gDNA that served as material.

The authors' processing: Reference gene primer amplification in the assay estimated nucleated cell counts. This table comes from immunoSEQ multiplex PCR, and its TCRdb copy is limited to in-frame clones, with some not included. D and trimming were read from the DNA, whereas the V and J calls and clone size are those reported in that table. This sample has approximately 150,000 clones, with 85% found just once. Assignments of participants to cohorts depended upon their own reported clinical history. The V segment lost 0 bases and the J segment 5 bases; nucleotides outside the gene matches: 2. Germline V gene data show CDR1 as WSHSY and CDR2 as SAAADI. The CDR3 extends over 15 amino acids.

Sequencing was done on a sample of PBMCs or T cells enriched from blood (not recorded which). This chain connects TRBV10-2 to TRBJ2-5, with 11 bases matching TRBD1. The TCR originated in a woman aged 40 to 50 who had recovered from COVID-19. CDR3 residues: CASSESGTGGETQYF. CDR3 nucleotides: TGCGCCAGCAGTGAGTCGGGGACAGGGGGGGAGACCCAGTACTTC.